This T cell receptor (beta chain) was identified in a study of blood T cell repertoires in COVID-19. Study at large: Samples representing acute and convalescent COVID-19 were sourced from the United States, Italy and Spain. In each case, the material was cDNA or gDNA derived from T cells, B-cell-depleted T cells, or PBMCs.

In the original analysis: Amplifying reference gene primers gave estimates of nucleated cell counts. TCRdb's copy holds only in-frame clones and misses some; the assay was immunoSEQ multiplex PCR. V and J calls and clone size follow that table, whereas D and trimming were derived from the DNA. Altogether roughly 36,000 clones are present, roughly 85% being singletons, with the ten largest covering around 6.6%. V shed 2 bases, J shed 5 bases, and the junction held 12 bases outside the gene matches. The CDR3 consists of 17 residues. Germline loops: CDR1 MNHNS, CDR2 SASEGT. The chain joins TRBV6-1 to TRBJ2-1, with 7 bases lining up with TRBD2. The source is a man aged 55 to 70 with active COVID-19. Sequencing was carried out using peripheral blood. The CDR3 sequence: CASSETGRLAAHNEQFF. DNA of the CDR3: TGTGCCAGCAGTGAAACTGGCCGGCTAGCGGCCCACAATGAGCAGTTCTTC.